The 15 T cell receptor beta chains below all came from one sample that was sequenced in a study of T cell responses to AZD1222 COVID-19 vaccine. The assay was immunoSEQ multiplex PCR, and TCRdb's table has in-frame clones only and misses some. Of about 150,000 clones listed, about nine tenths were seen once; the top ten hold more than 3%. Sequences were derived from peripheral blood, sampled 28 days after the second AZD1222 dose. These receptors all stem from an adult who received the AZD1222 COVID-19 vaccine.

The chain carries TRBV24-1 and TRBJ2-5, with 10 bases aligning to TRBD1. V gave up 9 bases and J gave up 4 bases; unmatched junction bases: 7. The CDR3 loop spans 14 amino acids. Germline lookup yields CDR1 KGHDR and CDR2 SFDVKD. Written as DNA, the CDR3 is TGTGCCACCTCGGGGACAGGGGAGGGAGAGACCCAGTACTTC. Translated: CATSGTGEGETQYF.

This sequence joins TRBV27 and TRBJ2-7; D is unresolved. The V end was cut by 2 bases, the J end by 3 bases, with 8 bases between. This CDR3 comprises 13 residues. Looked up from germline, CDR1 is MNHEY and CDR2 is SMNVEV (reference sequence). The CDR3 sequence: CASSLGLVYEQYF. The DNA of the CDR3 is TGTGCCAGCAGTTTAGGGCTAGTCTACGAGCAGTACTTC.

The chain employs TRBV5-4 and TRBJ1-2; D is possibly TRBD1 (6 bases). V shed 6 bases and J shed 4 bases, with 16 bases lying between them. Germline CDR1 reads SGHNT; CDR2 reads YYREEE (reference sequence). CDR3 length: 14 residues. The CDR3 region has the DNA TGTGCCAGCACCAACCCAGGGGCCGGCTATGGCTACACCTTC. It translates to CASTNPGAGYGYTF.

CDR3 in DNA: TGTGCCAGCGGGGGGACAGAAGACAATGAGCAGTTCTTC. Its protein product is CASGGTEDNEQFF. The V and J genes are TRBV11-3 and TRBJ2-1; D perhaps matches TRBD1 (7 bases). Between the trimmed V and J ends, which lost 8 bases and 5 bases, there was a span of 13 bases. The germline V gene has CDR1 SGHNT and CDR2 YENEEA. This CDR3 contains 13 residues. The complete variable domain, with remaining parts taken from reference TRBV11-3 and TRBJ2-1, reads EAGVVQSPRYKIIEKKQPVAFWCNPISGHNTLYWYLQNLGQGPELLIRYENEEAVDDSQLPKDRFSAERLKGVDSTLKIQPAELGDSAVYLCASGGTEDNEQFFGPGTRLTVL.

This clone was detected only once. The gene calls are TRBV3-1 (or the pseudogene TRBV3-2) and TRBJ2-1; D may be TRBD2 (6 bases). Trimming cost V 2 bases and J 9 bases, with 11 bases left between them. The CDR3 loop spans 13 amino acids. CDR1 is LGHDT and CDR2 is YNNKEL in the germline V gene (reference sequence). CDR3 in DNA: TGTGCCAGCAGCCAATCCCCCGGGGGTGAGCAGTTCTTC. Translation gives CASSQSPGGEQFF.

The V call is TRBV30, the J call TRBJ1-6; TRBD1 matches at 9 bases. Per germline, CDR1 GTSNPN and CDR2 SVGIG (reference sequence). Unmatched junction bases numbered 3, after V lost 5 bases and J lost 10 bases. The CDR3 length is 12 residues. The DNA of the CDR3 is TGTGCCTGGGGGACAGGGAGCTCACCCCTCCACTTT. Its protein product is CAWGTGSSPLHF.

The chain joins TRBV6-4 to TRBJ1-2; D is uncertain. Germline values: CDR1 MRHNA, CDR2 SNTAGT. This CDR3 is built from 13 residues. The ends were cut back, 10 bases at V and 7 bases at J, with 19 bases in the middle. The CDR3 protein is CATPKIEQCGYTF. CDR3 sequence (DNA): TGTGCCACCCCGAAAATAGAGCAATGTGGCTACACCTTC.

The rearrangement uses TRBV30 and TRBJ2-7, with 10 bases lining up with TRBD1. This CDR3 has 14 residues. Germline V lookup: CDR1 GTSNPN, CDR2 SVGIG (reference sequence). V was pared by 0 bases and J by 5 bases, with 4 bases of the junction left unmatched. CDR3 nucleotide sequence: TGTGCCTGGAGTGTAGGACAGGGGGTAAACGAGCAGTACTTC. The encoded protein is CAWSVGQGVNEQYF.

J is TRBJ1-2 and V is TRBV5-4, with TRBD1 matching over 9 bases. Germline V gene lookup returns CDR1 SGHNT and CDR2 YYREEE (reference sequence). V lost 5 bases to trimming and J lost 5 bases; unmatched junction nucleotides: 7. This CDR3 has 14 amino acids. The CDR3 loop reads CASSSGTGTYGYTF. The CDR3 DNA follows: TGTGCCAGCAGTTCCGGGACAGGGACGTATGGCTACACCTTC.

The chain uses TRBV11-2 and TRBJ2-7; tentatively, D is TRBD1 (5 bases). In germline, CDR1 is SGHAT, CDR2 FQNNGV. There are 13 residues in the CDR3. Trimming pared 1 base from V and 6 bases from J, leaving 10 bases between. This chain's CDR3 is CASSLGQSSEQYF. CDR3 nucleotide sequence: TGTGCCAGCAGCTTAGGACAGTCGAGCGAGCAGTACTTC.

The CDR3 DNA follows: TGTGCCAGCAGATGGACAGGGGGCGAGTCCGATGAGCAGTTCTTC. Translating it yields CASRWTGGESDEQFF. This chain connects TRBV11-1 to TRBJ2-1, with 11 bases aligning to TRBD1. Germline-derived CDR1 and CDR2 are SGHAT and FQDESV (reference sequence). This CDR3 has 15 amino acids. V was pared by 6 bases and J by 8 bases, with 9 bases of the junction left unmatched.

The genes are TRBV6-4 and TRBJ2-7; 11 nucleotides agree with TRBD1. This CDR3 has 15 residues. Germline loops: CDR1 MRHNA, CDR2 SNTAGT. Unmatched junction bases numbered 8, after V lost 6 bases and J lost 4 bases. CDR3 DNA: TGTGCCAGCAGCTTACCGGGACAGGGGGGGTACGAGCAGTACTTC. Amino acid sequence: CASSLPGQGGYEQYF.

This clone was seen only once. The CDR3 DNA reads as TGTGCCAGCAACCCTCCTAGCCGGAGAAACAATGAGCAGTTCTTC. Protein sequence: CASNPPSRRNNEQFF. The chain joins TRBV5-4 to TRBJ2-1; D perhaps matches TRBD2 (5 bases). Germline-derived CDR1 and CDR2 are SGHNT and YYREEE (reference sequence). Between the trimmed V and J ends, which lost 6 bases and 5 bases, there was a span of 18 bases. CDR3 length equals 15 residues.

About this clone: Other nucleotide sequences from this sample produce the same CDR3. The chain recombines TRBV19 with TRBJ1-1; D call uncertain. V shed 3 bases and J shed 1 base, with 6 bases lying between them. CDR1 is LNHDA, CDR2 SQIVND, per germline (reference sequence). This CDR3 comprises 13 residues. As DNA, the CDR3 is TGTGCCAGTAGTATTCAGGAGAACACTGAAGCTTTCTTT. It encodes CASSIQENTEAFF.

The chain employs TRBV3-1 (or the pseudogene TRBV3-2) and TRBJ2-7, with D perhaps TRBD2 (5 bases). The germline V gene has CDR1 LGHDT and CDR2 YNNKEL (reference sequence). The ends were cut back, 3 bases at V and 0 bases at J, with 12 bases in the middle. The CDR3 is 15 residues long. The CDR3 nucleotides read TGTGCCAGCAGCCACATAAATCGGGGCTCCTACGAGCAGTACTTC. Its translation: CASSHINRGSYEQYF.